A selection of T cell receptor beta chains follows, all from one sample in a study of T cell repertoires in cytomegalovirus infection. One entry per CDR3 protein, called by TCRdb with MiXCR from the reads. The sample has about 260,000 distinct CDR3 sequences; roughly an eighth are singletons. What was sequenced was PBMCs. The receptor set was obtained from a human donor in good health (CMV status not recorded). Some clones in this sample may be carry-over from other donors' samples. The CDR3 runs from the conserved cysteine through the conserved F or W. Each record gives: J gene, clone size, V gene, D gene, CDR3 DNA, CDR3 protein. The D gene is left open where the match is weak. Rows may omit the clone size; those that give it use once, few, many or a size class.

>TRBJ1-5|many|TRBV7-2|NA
TGTGCCAGCAGCTCGCGACAGGAACCGAATCAGCCCCAGCATTTT
CASSSRQEPNQPQHF
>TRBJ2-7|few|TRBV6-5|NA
TGTGCCAGCAGTCGGGGACAGCGGGACTACGAGCAGTACTTC
CASSRGQRDYEQYF
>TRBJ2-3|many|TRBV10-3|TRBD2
TGTGCCATCATGGAGCTAGCGGGAGCCACAGATACGCAGTATTTT
CAIMELAGATDTQYF
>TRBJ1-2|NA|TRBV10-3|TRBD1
TGTGCCATCAGTGAAGGGACAGGGAACTATGGCTACACCTTC
CAISEGTGNYGYTF
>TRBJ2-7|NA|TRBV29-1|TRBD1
TGCAGCGTGCCGGGACAGGGGTTATACGAGCAGTACTTC
CSVPGQGLYEQYF
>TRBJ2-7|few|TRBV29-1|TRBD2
TGCAGCGCCGGGACTAGTGCCTACGAGCAGTACTTC
CSAGTSAYEQYF
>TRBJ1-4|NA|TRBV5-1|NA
TGCGCCAGCAGCTTGAGCCCTCTCGGGATGGCAGAAAAACTGTTTTTT
CASSLSPLGMAEKLFF
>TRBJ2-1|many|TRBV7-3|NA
TGTGCCAGCAGCTTAGCTGGGGCCATGAGGAATGAGCAGTTCTTC
CASSLAGAMRNEQFF
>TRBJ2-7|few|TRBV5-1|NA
TGCGCCAGCAGCTTGTGGAGCGGGGAGCAGTACTTC
CASSLWSGEQYF
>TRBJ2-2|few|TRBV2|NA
TGTGCCAGCAGTGAAGACAGTAACACCGGGGAGCTGTTTTTT
CASSEDSNTGELFF
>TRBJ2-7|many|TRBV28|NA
TGTGCCAGTAGGTACGGAAACTCCTACGAGCAGTACTTC
CASRYGNSYEQYF
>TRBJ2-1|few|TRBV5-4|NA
TGTGCCAGCAGCCAACGGACAGTAGCTAATGAGCAGTTCTTC
CASSQRTVANEQFF
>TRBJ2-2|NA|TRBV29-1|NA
TGCAGCGTTGAAGGGGCAGGGGATACCGGGGAGCTGTTTTTT
CSVEGAGDTGELFF
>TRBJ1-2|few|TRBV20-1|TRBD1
TGCAGTGCTACCGGACAGGGGGCCTATGGCTACACCTTC
CSATGQGAYGYTF
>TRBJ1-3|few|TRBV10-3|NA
TGTGCCATCAGGGACGGAGGAAACACCATATATTTT
CAIRDGGNTIYF
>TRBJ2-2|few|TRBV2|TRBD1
TGTGCCGTCCCGGGACAGGGAACCGGGGAGCTGTTTTTT
CAVPGQGTGELFF
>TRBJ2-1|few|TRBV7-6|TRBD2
TGTGCCAGCAGCCCGACCTGGGCGGGAGGGAGCTCCTACAATGAGCAGTTCTTC
CASSPTWAGGSSYNEQFF
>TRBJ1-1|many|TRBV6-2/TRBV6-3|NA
TGTGCCAGCAATTTACAGGAGAACACTGAAGCTTTCTTT
CASNLQENTEAFF
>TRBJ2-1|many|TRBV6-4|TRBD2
TGTGCCAGCAGTGTCTGGCGGGGGGGCCACAATGAGCAGTTCTTC
CASSVWRGGHNEQFF
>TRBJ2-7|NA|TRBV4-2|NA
TGTGCCAGCAGCCATCCAGGGTTCGAGCAGTACTTC
CASSHPGFEQYF
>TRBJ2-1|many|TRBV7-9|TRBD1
TGTGCCAGCCGTTCGCGGACAGGGGGCTCTATTGAGCAGTTCTTC
CASRSRTGGSIEQFF
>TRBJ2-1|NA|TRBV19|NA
TGTGCCAGTACGCCCCCGGGACTTTCCTACAATGAGCAGTTCTTC
CASTPPGLSYNEQFF
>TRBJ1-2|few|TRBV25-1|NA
TGTGCCAGCAGTGAGTCGAAGCCTGGAAAGGGCTACACCTTC
CASSESKPGKGYTF
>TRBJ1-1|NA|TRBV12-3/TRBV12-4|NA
TGTGCCAGCAGTTTCGCGGGCCCCATGAACACTGAAGCTTTCTTT
CASSFAGPMNTEAFF